Listed here are 17 T cell receptor beta chains from one sample, sequenced in a study of memory B cells and T cells in multiple sclerosis. For these receptors, no antigen is known. Assay: immunoSEQ multiplex PCR; the TCRdb copy retains only in-frame clones and omits some. The sample holds approximately 32,000 clones, roughly 86% seen once. Separate sequencing covered autoproliferating (CFSE-dim) and non-proliferating (CFSE-high) T cells from stimulus-free culture. Replicate wells were pooled after six to seven days of stimulus-free culture of some 50 million CFSE-labeled PBMCs. Specimen: PBMCs from blood kept in culture. These receptors all stem from a human donor with multiple sclerosis.

The CDR3 DNA sequence: TGCGCCAGCGCTCGACAGTCTGACTACGAGCAGTACTTC. Translated, it gives CASARQSDYEQYF. The rearrangement joins TRBV4-1 to TRBJ2-7, with D possibly TRBD1 on 5 matching bases. The CDR3 is 13 residues long. The V gene's germline CDR1 is MGHRA and CDR2 YSYEKL. The germline V and J ends were trimmed by 8 bases and 3 bases, with 14 bases remaining between them.

This CDR3 is CASGAEETQYF. The CDR3 nucleotides are TGCGCCAGTGGGGCAGAAGAGACCCAGTACTTC. V usage is TRBV5-1 and J usage is TRBJ2-5; maybe TRBD1 (5 bases). This CDR3 spans 11 amino acids. The V gene lost 8 bases and the J gene lost 3 bases, with 8 bases spanning the gap. CDR1 and CDR2 (germline): SGHRS, YFSETQ.

The chain is built from TRBV7-3 and TRBJ2-1; 10 bases match TRBD2. The germline V gene encodes CDR1 SGHTA and CDR2 FQGTGA. J lost 0 bases, V lost 5 bases, and 10 bases had no gene match. The CDR3 spans 18 residues. The CDR3 spells CASSQASGRGFSYNEQFF. The CDR3 DNA follows: TGTGCCAGCAGCCAAGCTAGCGGGAGAGGATTCTCCTACAATGAGCAGTTCTTC.

This clone was seen just once. The CDR3 reads CSVEEGAGWGNYGYTF. DNA of the CDR3: TGCAGCGTTGAAGAAGGCGCGGGGTGGGGGAACTATGGCTACACCTTC. The chain has TRBV29-1 and TRBJ1-2; possible D gene TRBD1, 5 bases. V was clipped by 0 bases and J by 2 bases, with 16 bases between them. Looked up from germline, CDR1 is SQVTM and CDR2 is ANQGSEA. This CDR3 has 16 residues.

The V gene is TRBV25-1, the J gene TRBJ1-2; D unclear. CDR1 and CDR2 from the germline V gene are MGHDK and SYGVNS. V shed 2 bases and J shed 4 bases, with 14 bases lying between them. The CDR3 length is 15 residues. The CDR3 DNA follows: TGTGCCAGCAGTGAAGGTCGCAAGCCCCCCTATGGCTACACCTTC. This encodes CASSEGRKPPYGYTF.

The chain has TRBV9 and TRBJ2-1; 11 nucleotides match TRBD2. This CDR3 has 14 residues. V dropped 2 bases and J dropped 7; count of bases not matched to a gene: 2. Germline V lookup: CDR1 SGDLS, CDR2 YYNGEE. The CDR3, as DNA: TGTGCCAGCAGCGTGACTAGCGGGGTGAATGAGCAGTTCTTC. Its translation is CASSVTSGVNEQFF.

This chain connects TRBV5-6 to TRBJ2-7, with a possible D match to TRBD1 (6 bases). V was cut by 0 bases and J by 6 bases, with 16 bases left in between. CDR3 size: 15 residues. Germline V gene sequence: CDR1 SGHDT, CDR2 YYEEEE. The CDR3 loop is CASSLAGVEVGEQYF. DNA for the CDR3: TGTGCCAGCAGCTTGGCAGGGGTAGAGGTGGGCGAGCAGTACTTC.

The chain employs TRBV5-1 and TRBJ2-5; 7 bases match TRBD1. There are 13 residues in the CDR3. After removal of 3 bases from V and 4 bases from J, the junction contained 3 bases not matched to a gene. CDR1 is SGHRS, CDR2 YFSETQ, per germline. CDR3 sequence: CASSSTGSETQYF. The CDR3, as DNA: TGCGCCAGCAGCTCGACAGGGTCAGAGACCCAGTACTTC.

The J gene is TRBJ2-3, the V gene TRBV4-1, with TRBD2 matching 7 bases. CDR1 MGHRA and CDR2 YSYEKL come from the germline V gene. CDR3 length: 17 amino acids. V shed 2 bases and J 1 base; nucleotides not matched to a gene: 9. The CDR3 region has the DNA TGCGCCAGCAGCCAAATTATCGTGGGGGGGGGCACAGATACGCAGTATTTT. Its translation: CASSQIIVGGGTDTQYF.

The chain is built from TRBV7-7 and TRBJ2-5; D uncertain. Germline values: CDR1 SSHAT, CDR2 FNYEAQ (reference sequence). V gave up 5 bases and J gave up 5 bases, with 12 bases separating them. The CDR3 runs to 13 residues. In nucleotides, the CDR3 is TGTGCCAGCAGCAATTCGGGTCCGGAGACCCAGTACTTC. It codes for CASSNSGPETQYF.

The chain joins TRBV5-1 to TRBJ2-7, with 9 bases identical to TRBD2. CDR3 length: 15 residues. V shed 0 bases and J 4 bases; nucleotides not matched to a gene: 5. CDR1 and CDR2 (germline): SGHRS, YFSETQ. CDR3 nucleotides: TGCGCCAGCAGCTTGGTAGGGACTAGCATATACGAGCAGTACTTC. This encodes CASSLVGTSIYEQYF.

J is TRBJ1-1 and V is TRBV7-2; a weak D match, TRBD1 (6 bases). The CDR3 runs to 12 residues. CDR1 is SGHTA, CDR2 FQGNSA, per germline. Trimming cost V 1 base and J 11 bases, with 11 bases left between them. The CDR3 here is CASSLVIGGAFF. Written as DNA, the CDR3 is TGTGCCAGCAGCTTAGTCATCGGGGGCGCTTTCTTT.

V gene TRBV6-6 combines with J gene TRBJ2-7; D may be TRBD1 (6 bases). The V gene lost 0 bases and the J gene lost 1 base, with 13 bases spanning the gap. CDR3 length: 16 residues. The V gene's germline CDR1 is MNHNY and CDR2 SVGAGI (reference sequence). CDR3 DNA sequence: TGTGCCAGCAGTTACTCGGGGGCAGCGGTATCCTACGAGCAGTACTTC. Its translation is CASSYSGAAVSYEQYF.

This sequence joins TRBV5-1 and TRBJ2-2; D remains ambiguous. Trimming removed 6 bases from V and 1 base from J, with 13 bases in between. Germline assignment: CDR1 SGHRS and CDR2 YFSETQ. The CDR3 consists of 15 residues. The CDR3 spells CASTRGRGNTGELFF. The CDR3 nucleotides read TGCGCCAGCACCCGTGGTAGAGGGAACACCGGGGAGCTGTTTTTT.

In this sample, this clone turned up once. The V and J genes are TRBV15 and TRBJ2-7; 7 bases map to TRBD2. Germline V gene sequence: CDR1 LNHNV, CDR2 YYDKDF (reference sequence). After removal of 2 bases from V and 3 bases from J, the junction contained 7 bases not matched to a gene. The CDR3 runs to 15 residues. The DNA for the CDR3 is TGTGCCACCAGCAGATCTACTAGCGTCGGCTACGAGCAGTACTTC. It specifies CATSRSTSVGYEQYF.

In its sample, this clone was seen a few times. The V gene is TRBV5-8, the J gene TRBJ1-2; D might be TRBD1 (6 bases). V lost 2 bases to trimming and J lost 0 bases, with 14 bases between them. The CDR3 loop spans 16 amino acids. Germline CDR1 and CDR2: SGHTS and YDEGEE. CDR3 nucleotide sequence: TGTGCCAGCAGCTTAGCAGGGGAGGAAGCTAACTATGGCTACACCTTC. Its protein product is CASSLAGEEANYGYTF.

The rearrangement joins TRBV9 to TRBJ2-3; 8 bases are a match to TRBD2. This CDR3 is 17 amino acids long. The V segment lost 5 bases and the J segment 0 bases; nucleotides outside the gene matches: 11. Germline lookup yields CDR1 SGDLS and CDR2 YYNGEE. The CDR3 sequence is CASSHSGKLHSTDTQYF. DNA for the CDR3: TGTGCCAGCAGTCATAGCGGGAAACTCCACAGCACAGATACGCAGTATTTT.